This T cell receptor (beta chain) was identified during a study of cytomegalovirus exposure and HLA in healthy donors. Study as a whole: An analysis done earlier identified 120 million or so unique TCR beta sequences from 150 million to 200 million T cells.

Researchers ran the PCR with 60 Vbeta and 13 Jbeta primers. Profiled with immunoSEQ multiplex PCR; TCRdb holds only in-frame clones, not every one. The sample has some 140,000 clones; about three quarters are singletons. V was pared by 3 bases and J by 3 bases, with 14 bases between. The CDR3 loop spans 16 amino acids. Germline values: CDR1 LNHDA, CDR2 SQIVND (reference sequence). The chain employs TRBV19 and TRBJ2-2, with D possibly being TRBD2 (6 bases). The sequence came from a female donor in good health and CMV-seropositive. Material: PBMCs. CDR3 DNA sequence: TGTGCCAGTAGTATTGACAGCGGAGGGGACACCGGGGAGCTGTTTTTT. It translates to CASSIDSGGDTGELFF.